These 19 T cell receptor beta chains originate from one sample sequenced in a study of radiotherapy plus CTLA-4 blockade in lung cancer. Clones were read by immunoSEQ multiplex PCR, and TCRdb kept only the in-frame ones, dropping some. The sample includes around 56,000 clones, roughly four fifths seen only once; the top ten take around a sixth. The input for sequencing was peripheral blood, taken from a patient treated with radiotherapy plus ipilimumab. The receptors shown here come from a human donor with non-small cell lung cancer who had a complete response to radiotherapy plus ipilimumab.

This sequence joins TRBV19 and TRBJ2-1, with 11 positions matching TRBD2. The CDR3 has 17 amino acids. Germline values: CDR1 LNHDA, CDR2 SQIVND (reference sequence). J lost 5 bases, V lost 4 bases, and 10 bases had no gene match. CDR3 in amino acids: CASSTYGLAGHHNEQFF. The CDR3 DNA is TGTGCCAGTAGTACCTACGGACTAGCGGGCCACCACAATGAGCAGTTCTTC.

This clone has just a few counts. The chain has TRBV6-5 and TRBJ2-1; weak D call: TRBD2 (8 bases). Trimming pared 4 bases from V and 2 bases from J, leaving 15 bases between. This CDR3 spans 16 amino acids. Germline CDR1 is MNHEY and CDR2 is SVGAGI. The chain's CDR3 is CASSFFSGTAYNEQFF. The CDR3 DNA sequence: TGTGCCAGCAGTTTCTTTAGCGGGACAGCCTACAATGAGCAGTTCTTC.

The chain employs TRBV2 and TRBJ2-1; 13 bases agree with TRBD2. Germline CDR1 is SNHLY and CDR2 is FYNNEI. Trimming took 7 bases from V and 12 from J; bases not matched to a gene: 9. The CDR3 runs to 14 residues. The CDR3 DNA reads TGTGCCAGCACAGGACTAGCGGGGGTAGGTCGGCAGTTCTTC. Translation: CASTGLAGVGRQFF.

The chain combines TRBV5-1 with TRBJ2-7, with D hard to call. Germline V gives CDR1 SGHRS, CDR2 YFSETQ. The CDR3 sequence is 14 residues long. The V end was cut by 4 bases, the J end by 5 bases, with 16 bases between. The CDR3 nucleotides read TGCGCCAGCAGCCTGCGTCTTCCCTTGGACGAGCAGTACTTC. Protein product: CASSLRLPLDEQYF.

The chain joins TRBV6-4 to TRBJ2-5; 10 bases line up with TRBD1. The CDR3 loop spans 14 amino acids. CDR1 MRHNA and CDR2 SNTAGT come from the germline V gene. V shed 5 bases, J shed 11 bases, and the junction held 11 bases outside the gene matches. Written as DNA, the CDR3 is TGTGCCAGCAGTTCCAGACAGGGGGCGCGAGAGCAGTACTTC. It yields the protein CASSSRQGAREQYF.

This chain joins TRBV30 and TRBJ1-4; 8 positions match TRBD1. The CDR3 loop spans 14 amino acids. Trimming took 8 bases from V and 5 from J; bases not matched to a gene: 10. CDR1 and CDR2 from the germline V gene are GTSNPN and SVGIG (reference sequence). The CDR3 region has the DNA TGTGCCAATCCTGACAGGGGTGGGAATGAAAAACTGTTTTTT. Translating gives CANPDRGGNEKLFF.

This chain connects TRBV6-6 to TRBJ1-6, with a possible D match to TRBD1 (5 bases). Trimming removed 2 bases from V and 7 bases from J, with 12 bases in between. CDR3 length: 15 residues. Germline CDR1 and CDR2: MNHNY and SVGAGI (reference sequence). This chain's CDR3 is CASSYPAGRNSPLHF. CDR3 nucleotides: TGTGCCAGCAGTTACCCGGCAGGGAGGAATTCACCCCTCCACTTT.

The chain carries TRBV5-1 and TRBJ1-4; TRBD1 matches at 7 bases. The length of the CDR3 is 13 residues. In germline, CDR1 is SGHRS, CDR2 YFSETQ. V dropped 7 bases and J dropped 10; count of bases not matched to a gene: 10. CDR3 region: CASSGQARGKLFF. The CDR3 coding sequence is TGCGCCAGCTCCGGACAGGCGAGAGGAAAACTGTTTTTT.

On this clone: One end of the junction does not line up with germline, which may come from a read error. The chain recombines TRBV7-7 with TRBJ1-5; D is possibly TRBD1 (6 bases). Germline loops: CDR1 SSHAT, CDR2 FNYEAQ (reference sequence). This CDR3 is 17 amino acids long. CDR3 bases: TGTGCTAGCAAGATTCCGAAGCGGGGGACACGCAATCAGCCCCAGCATTTT. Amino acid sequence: CASKIPKRGTRNQPQHF.

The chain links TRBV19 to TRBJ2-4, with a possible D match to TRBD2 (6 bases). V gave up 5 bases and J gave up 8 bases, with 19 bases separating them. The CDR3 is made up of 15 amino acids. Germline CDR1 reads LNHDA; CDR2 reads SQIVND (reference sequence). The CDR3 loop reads CASSRLGLEGDIQYF. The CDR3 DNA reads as TGTGCCAGTAGTCGCTTGGGACTGGAAGGGGACATTCAGTACTTC.

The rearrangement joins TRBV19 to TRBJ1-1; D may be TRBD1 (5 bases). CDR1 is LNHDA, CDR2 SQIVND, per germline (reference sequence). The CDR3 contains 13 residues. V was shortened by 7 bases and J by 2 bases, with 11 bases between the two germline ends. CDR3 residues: CASNPTGNTEAFF. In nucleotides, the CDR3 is TGTGCCAGTAACCCAACAGGTAACACTGAAGCTTTCTTT.

In nucleotides, the CDR3 is TGTGCCTGGAGTGTTGGAGCTAATTCACCCCTCCACTTT. Translated, it gives CAWSVGANSPLHF. The chain employs TRBV30 and TRBJ1-6; D is unresolved. The CDR3 totals 13 residues. Trimming took off 0 bases at V and 6 bases at J, with 6 bases between the two ends. Germline V lookup: CDR1 GTSNPN, CDR2 SVGIG (reference sequence).

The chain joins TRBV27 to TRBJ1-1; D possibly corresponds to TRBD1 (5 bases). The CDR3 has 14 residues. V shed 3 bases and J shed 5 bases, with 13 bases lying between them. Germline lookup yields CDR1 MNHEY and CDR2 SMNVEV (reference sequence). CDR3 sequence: CASSLVGAGTEAFF. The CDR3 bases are TGTGCCAGCAGTTTGGTTGGGGCAGGGACTGAAGCTTTCTTT.

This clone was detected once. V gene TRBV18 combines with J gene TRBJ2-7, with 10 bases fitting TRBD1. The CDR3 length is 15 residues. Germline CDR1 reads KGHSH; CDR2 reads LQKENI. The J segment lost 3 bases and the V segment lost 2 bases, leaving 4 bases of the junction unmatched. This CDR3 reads CASSPSGDRGYEQYF. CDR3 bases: TGTGCCAGCTCACCAAGCGGGGACAGGGGCTACGAGCAGTACTTC.

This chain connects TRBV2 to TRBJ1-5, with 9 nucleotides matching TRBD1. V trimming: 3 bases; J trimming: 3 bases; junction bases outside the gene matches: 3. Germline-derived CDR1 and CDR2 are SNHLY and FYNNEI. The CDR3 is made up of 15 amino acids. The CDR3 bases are TGTGCCAGCAGTGAGGGACAGGGCTACAATCAGCCCCAGCATTTT. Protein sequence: CASSEGQGYNQPQHF.

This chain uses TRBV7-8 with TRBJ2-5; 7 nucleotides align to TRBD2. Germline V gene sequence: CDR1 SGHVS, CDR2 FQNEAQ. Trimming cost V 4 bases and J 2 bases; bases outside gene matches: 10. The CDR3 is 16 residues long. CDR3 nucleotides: TGTGCCAGCAGCTCCAGGCGACTAGCCCTTCAAGAGACCCAGTACTTC. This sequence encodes CASSSRRLALQETQYF.

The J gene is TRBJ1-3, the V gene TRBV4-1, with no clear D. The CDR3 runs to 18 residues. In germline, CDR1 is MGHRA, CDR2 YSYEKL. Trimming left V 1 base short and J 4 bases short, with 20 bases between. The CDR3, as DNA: TGCGCCAGCAGCCAAGGAGCTCGGGGAGGGAGAACGGGAAACACCATATATTTT. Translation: CASSQGARGGRTGNTIYF.

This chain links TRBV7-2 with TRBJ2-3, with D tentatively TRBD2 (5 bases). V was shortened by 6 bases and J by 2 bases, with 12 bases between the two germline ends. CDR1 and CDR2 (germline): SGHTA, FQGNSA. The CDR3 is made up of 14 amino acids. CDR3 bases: TGTGCCAGCAGGTTGGACTCCCTCACAGATACGCAGTATTTT. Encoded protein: CASRLDSLTDTQYF. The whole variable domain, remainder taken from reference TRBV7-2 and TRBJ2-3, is GAGVSQSPSNKVTEKGKDVELRCDPISGHTALYWYRQSLGQGLEFLIYFQGNSAPDKSGLPSDRFSAERTGGSVSTLTIQRTQQEDSAVYLCASRLDSLTDTQYFGPGTRLTVL.

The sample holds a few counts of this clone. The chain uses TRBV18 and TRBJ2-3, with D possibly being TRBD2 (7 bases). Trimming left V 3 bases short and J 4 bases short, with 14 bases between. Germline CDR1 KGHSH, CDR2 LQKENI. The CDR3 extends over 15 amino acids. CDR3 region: CASSPPGGRADTQYF. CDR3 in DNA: TGTGCCAGCTCACCCCCGGGGGGCAGGGCAGATACGCAGTATTTT.